The present T cell receptor (beta chain) was sequenced within a study of spatial heterogeneity in lung cancer. The presence of a unique molecular identifier marked each TCR cDNA molecule. TCRdb independently ran MiXCR on the 5' RACE reads; one entry per CDR3 protein. The repertoire holds about 4,000 distinct CDR3 sequences, roughly 9.9% seen once, with approximately 30% in the top ten. Study-wide findings and caveats: One measure, the expanded intratumoral alpha and beta TCR count, tracked tumor mutation counts.

This clonotype was found many times. Antigen: not known. This beta chain came through as a stray read in a library set up for alpha chains, and its size says little. Germline V CDR1 and CDR2: SGHVS, FQNEAQ. V shed 4 bases and J shed 0 bases, with 12 bases lying between them. The CDR3 extends over 16 amino acids. Time point of the sample: sample taken at primary tumor resection. V usage is TRBV7-8 and J usage is TRBJ1-4; tentative D call: TRBD1 (5 bases). The source material was lung tumor tissue, sampled at surgery. The receptor comes from a male donor with early-stage non-small cell lung cancer. Written as DNA, the CDR3 is TGTGCCAGCAGCTCGGGACGAGTTGCAACTAATGAAAAACTGTTTTTT. Translation: CASSSGRVATNEKLFF.